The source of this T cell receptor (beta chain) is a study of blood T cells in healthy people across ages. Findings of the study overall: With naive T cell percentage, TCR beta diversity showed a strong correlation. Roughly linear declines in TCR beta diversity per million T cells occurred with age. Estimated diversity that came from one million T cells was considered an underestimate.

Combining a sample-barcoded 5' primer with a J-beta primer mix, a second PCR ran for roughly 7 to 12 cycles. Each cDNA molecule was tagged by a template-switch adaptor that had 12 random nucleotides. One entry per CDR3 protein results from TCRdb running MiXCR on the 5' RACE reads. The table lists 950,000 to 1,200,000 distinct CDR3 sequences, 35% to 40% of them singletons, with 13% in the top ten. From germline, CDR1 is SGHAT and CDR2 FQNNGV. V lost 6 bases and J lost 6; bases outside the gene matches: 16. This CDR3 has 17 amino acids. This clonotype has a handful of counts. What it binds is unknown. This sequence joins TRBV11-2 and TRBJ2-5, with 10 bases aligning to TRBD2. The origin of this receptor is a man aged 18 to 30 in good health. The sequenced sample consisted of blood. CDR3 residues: CASRPLAGATGRKTQYF. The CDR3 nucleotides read TGTGCCAGCAGACCTCTAGCGGGGGCTACCGGAAGGAAGACCCAGTACTTC.